A single sample gave rise to the 14 T cell receptor beta chains below, sequenced in a study of persistence of HIV-infected CD4 T cells. No antigen has been identified for these receptors. Lysates of CMV-infected fibroblasts at around 9.9 ug/mL stimulated these cells. CD40L-negative CD69-negative CD45RO-high memory CD4+ T cells were sorted as populations depleted of antigen-responding cells. The libraries were made with immunoSEQ version 4 in survey mode. TCRdb keeps only in-frame clones here, not all; method: immunoSEQ multiplex PCR. This sample has about 33,000 clones, with roughly 82% found just once. This specimen was CD4+ T cells sorted from PBMCs after approximately 19-hour stimulation, taken from a patient who received antiretroviral therapy. The receptors come from an adult woman with HIV who was CMV-seropositive.

This chain links TRBV19 with TRBJ2-5, with 7 bases that match TRBD1. The J segment lost 2 bases and the V segment lost 5 bases, leaving 2 bases of the junction unmatched. This CDR3 region has 13 residues. CDR1 is LNHDA, CDR2 SQIVND, per germline (reference sequence). CDR3 sequence: CASSGQVQETQYF. CDR3 in DNA: TGTGCCAGTAGTGGACAGGTGCAAGAGACCCAGTACTTC.

This sequence joins TRBV5-6 and TRBJ2-1; TRBD2 matches 7 bases. Germline V gives CDR1 SGHDT, CDR2 YYEEEE. V lost 4 bases, J lost 4 bases, and 5 bases stayed unmatched. This CDR3 spans 14 amino acids. CDR3 bases: TGTGCCAGCAGCCGGGGGGACCTTTACAATGAGCAGTTCTTC. Protein product: CASSRGDLYNEQFF.

This clone was seen a single time. This rearrangement joins TRBV24-1 to TRBJ1-5; D possibly corresponds to TRBD1 (5 bases). Trimming shortened V by 7 bases and J by 6 bases, and 15 bases separated the two germline ends. The CDR3 sequence is 14 residues long. Germline lookup yields CDR1 KGHDR and CDR2 SFDVKD. The CDR3 reads CATSSTQGGQPQHF. The CDR3 DNA follows: TGTGCCACCAGCTCCACTCAGGGAGGTCAGCCCCAGCATTTT.

This clone was observed a single time. The chain couples TRBV19 to TRBJ1-2; no clear D. Deletions cut 4 bases from V and 1 base from J, with 7 bases between. Germline V gives CDR1 LNHDA, CDR2 SQIVND (reference sequence). The CDR3 sequence is 13 residues long. The chain's CDR3 is CASSKTDNYGYTF. DNA for the CDR3: TGTGCCAGTAGTAAAACGGATAACTATGGCTACACCTTC.

The chain has TRBV2 and TRBJ2-6; 8 positions agree with TRBD1. The CDR3 length is 17 residues. The V gene's germline CDR1 is SNHLY and CDR2 FYNNEI. J was trimmed by 4 bases and V by 4 bases; bases with no gene match: 9. The CDR3, as DNA: TGTGCCAGCAGTGTAGGCAGGGGGCTAGGAGGGGCCAACGTCCTGACTTTC. Amino acid sequence: CASSVGRGLGGANVLTF.

The gene calls are TRBV6-1 and TRBJ1-1; tentative D call: TRBD1 (6 bases). Germline V gene lookup returns CDR1 MNHNS and CDR2 SASEGT. Trimming cost V 3 bases and J 1 base, with 18 bases left between them. This CDR3 comprises 17 residues. In DNA, the CDR3 is TGTGCCAGCAGTGATTGGGGGCGAGGACGAAGGAACACTGAAGCTTTCTTT. This encodes CASSDWGRGRRNTEAFF.

The chain couples TRBV28 to TRBJ2-7; D not certain. In germline, CDR1 is MDHEN, CDR2 SYDVKM. V shed 3 bases and J shed 0 bases, with 6 bases lying between them. CDR3 length equals 13 residues. The CDR3 here is CASSLLSSYEQYF. DNA for the CDR3: TGTGCCAGCAGTTTGCTAAGCTCCTACGAGCAGTACTTC.

The genes are TRBV28 and TRBJ1-1; D gene uncertain. CDR1 MDHEN and CDR2 SYDVKM come from the germline V gene. V was clipped by 7 bases and J by 1 base, with 7 bases between them. The CDR3 extends over 12 amino acids. Here the CDR3 reads CASKLGNTEAFF. As DNA, the CDR3 is TGTGCCAGCAAATTAGGGAACACTGAAGCTTTCTTT. Complete variable domain (other parts from reference TRBV28 and TRBJ1-1): DVKVTQSSRYLVKRTGEKVFLECVQDMDHENMFWYRQDPGLGLRLIYFSYDVKMKEKGDIPEGYSVSREKKERFSLILESASTNQTSMYLCASKLGNTEAFFGQGTRLTVV.

The chain couples TRBV24-1 to TRBJ1-3; D perhaps matches TRBD1 (5 bases). The CDR3 is made up of 15 amino acids. V lost 6 bases and J lost 3, with 14 bases in between. CDR1 KGHDR and CDR2 SFDVKD come from the germline V gene. CDR3 region: CATSRGGQSGNTIYF. The CDR3, as DNA: TGTGCCACCAGTAGGGGAGGACAAAGTGGAAACACCATATATTTT.

The V and J genes are TRBV7-2 and TRBJ1-2; 7 nucleotides match TRBD1. The V gene's germline CDR1 is SGHTA and CDR2 FQGNSA. The CDR3 consists of 15 residues. With 4 bases clipped from V and 3 bases from J, the junction kept 8 bases outside the gene matches. The DNA for the CDR3 is TGTGCCAGCAGCTCCACAGGGGCAACGGACTATGGCTACACCTTC. It encodes CASSSTGATDYGYTF.

The chain carries TRBV27 and TRBJ1-3, with D possibly matching TRBD1 (5 bases). Trimming shortened V by 6 bases and J by 2 bases, and 11 bases separated the two germline ends. This CDR3 has 14 amino acids. Germline CDR1 reads MNHEY; CDR2 reads SMNVEV (reference sequence). The CDR3 coding sequence is TGTGCCAGCAGCTCGATGGGGGCTGGAAACACCATATATTTT. Translated: CASSSMGAGNTIYF.

A few counts support this clone. This chain joins TRBV7-2 and TRBJ1-4; TRBD1 matches at 7 bases. The CDR3 runs 16 residues. With 5 bases clipped from V and 0 bases from J, the junction kept 6 bases outside the gene matches. CDR1 is SGHTA, CDR2 FQGNSA, per germline. Written as DNA, the CDR3 is TGTGCCAGCAGCCCCCGACAGGGCGCAACTAATGAAAAACTGTTTTTT. As protein: CASSPRQGATNEKLFF.

V usage is TRBV6-1 and J usage is TRBJ2-4; D gene uncertain. This CDR3 contains 14 residues. Trimming stripped 2 bases from V and 3 bases from J, with 8 bases between. Germline V gene lookup returns CDR1 MNHNS and CDR2 SASEGT. The CDR3 coding sequence is TGTGCCAGCAGTGAATTAGTCAGCAAAAACATTCAGTACTTC. It encodes CASSELVSKNIQYF.

The chain combines TRBV24-1 with TRBJ2-1, with a weak D call TRBD1 (5 bases). V was clipped by 4 bases and J by 7 bases, with 13 bases between them. Germline lookup yields CDR1 KGHDR and CDR2 SFDVKD. This CDR3 contains 14 residues. The CDR3 region is CATSEPLKGNEQFF. CDR3 nucleotide sequence: TGTGCCACCAGTGAGCCTCTTAAGGGGAATGAGCAGTTCTTC.